This T cell receptor beta chain is from a study of beta chain features in type 1 diabetes. As to this clone: No antigen is known for it. Other DNA sequences in the same sample also yield this CDR3.

Overall study findings and caveats: PCR may have favored shorter templates equally in patients and controls. For TCRB rearrangement, an influence of HLA type remained unresolved here. Shorter TCRB CDR3s, moderately but significantly so, were found in Type 1 diabetes patients in all four CD4+ subsets.

cDNA synthesis used the whole RNA isolate, giving expressed TCRB sequences. Here immunoSEQ multiplex PCR was the method, and the copy in TCRdb shows in-frame clones only, minus some. The sample lists about 360,000 clones, roughly 13% occurring once. Purity (above 95%) was reached by all sorted populations. Material for sequencing was naive CD4+ T cells from blood. The TCR sequence derives from a man younger than 35 in good health.

This CDR3 reads CASSVGTSGYEQYF. The CDR3 DNA sequence: TGTGCCAGCAGCGTCGGGACTAGCGGTTACGAGCAGTACTTC. The chain carries TRBV9 and TRBJ2-7, with 11 bases aligning to TRBD2. The germline V gene encodes CDR1 SGDLS and CDR2 YYNGEE. V shed 2 bases and J 4 bases; nucleotides not matched to a gene: 2. The CDR3 is 14 residues long. The full variable domain, rest sourced from reference TRBV9 and TRBJ2-7, is DSGVTQTPKHLITATGQRVTLRCSPRSGDLSVYWYQQSLDQGLQFLIQYYNGEERAKGNILERFSAQQFPDLHSELNLSSLELGDSALYFCASSVGTSGYEQYFGPGTRLTVT.